A selection of T cell receptor beta chains follows, all from one sample in a study of control samples from healthy donors and cancer patients. Measured with immunoSEQ multiplex PCR; TCRdb has only the in-frame clones, and not every one. The sample holds fewer than 250,000 clones. Sequencing was done on a sample of blood. The receptors originated from a woman aged 30 to 39 in good health. Both conserved end residues are part of each CDR3. The D gene is left open where the match is weak.

V	J	D	DNA	CDR3
TRBV12-3/TRBV12-4	TRBJ1-2	TRBD1	TGTGCCAGCAGTCCGACGGACAGGGGGAGATACACCTTC	CASSPTDRGRYTF
TRBV4-3	TRBJ1-4	TRBD1	TGCGCCAGCAGCCAGGACTTCCCGGGACAGGGTGGTGAAAAACTGTTTTTT	CASSQDFPGQGGEKLFF
TRBV28	TRBJ1-5	.	TGTGCCAGCAGTTTTCTTGACAGGCCAAATCAGCCCCAGCATTTT	CASSFLDRPNQPQHF
TRBV6-4	TRBJ2-1	.	TGTGCCAGCAGTGAAGGGGAACACAATGAGCAGTTCTTC	CASSEGEHNEQFF
TRBV19	TRBJ1-6	.	TGTGCCAGTAAGGATGGAGGGGCCGGCAATTCACCCCTCCACTTT	CASKDGGAGNSPLHF
TRBV27	TRBJ2-1	TRBD1	TGTGCCAGCAGCCTCCGCACCTCGACAGGGAGCTCCTACAATGAGCAGTTCTTC	CASSLRTSTGSSYNEQFF
TRBV27	TRBJ2-3	.	TGTGCCAGCAGTTTATATGGCACAGATACGCAGTATTTT	CASSLYGTDTQYF
TRBV5-1	TRBJ2-5	TRBD1	TGCGCCAGCGCCCGGGACAGACAAGAGACCCAGTACTTC	CASARDRQETQYF
TRBV4-1	TRBJ2-1	.	TGCGCCAGCAGCGACACCCCGATAGTAGCATTTTACAATGAGCAGTTCTTC	CASSDTPIVAFYNEQFF
TRBV7-9	TRBJ1-1	.	TGTGCCAGCAGCTCAAGCACTCCACTGAACACTGAAGCTTTCTTT	CASSSSTPLNTEAFF
TRBV6-6	TRBJ2-7	.	TGTGCCAGCAGTTATTCGAGGAACTACGAGCAGTACTTC	CASSYSRNYEQYF
TRBV7-3	TRBJ1-1	.	TGTGCCAGCAGCCCTAACATGAACACTGAAGCTTTCTTT	CASSPNMNTEAFF
TRBV13	TRBJ2-3	TRBD2	TGTGCCAGCAGCTTAGTTTCGGGGGGGCCAGCAGATACGCAGTATTTT	CASSLVSGGPADTQYF
TRBV12-3/TRBV12-4	TRBJ2-1	.	TGTGCCAGCAGTTTAGGAGCTTACAATGAGCAGTTCTTC	CASSLGAYNEQFF
TRBV7-9	TRBJ1-2	.	TGTGCCAGCAGCTTCAGTACCTCTAACTATGGCTACACCTTC	CASSFSTSNYGYTF
TRBV3-1/TRBV3-2	TRBJ1-6	.	TGTGCCAGCAGGGGACCCGGTTCACCCCTCCACTTT	CASRGPGSPLHF
TRBV10-3	TRBJ2-1	.	TGTGCCACTCTATCCGACGGCTACAATGAGCAGTTCTTC	CATLSDGYNEQFF
TRBV25-1	TRBJ2-7	.	TGTGCCAGCAGTGACTCAGGACGGACCTTCTACGAGCAGTACTTC	CASSDSGRTFYEQYF
TRBV6-5	TRBJ1-6	TRBD1	TGTGCCAGCACCACCGGGACAGGTGAATCACCCCTCCACTTT	CASTTGTGESPLHF
TRBV5-1	TRBJ1-1	TRBD1	TGCGCCAGCTACTATATAGCGCGGGACAGGGGGCAAACTGAAGCTTTCTTT	CASYYIARDRGQTEAFF
TRBV27	TRBJ1-2	TRBD1	TGTGCCAGCAGTTCGACAGGGCCTCTCTATGGCTACACCTTC	CASSSTGPLYGYTF
TRBV4-1	TRBJ2-2	TRBD1	TGCGCCAGCAGCCACACACAGGGGGGTGGTTACACCGGGGAGCTGTTTTTT	CASSHTQGGGYTGELFF
TRBV27	TRBJ1-1	.	TGTGCCAGCAGTTGGGGGGTCGTGGGGGCGAACACTGAAGCTTTCTTT	CASSWGVVGANTEAFF
TRBV18	TRBJ1-2	TRBD1	TGTGCCAGCTCAGGACAGGGGGATAATGGCTACACCTTC	CASSGQGDNGYTF
TRBV9	TRBJ1-1	.	TGTGCCAGCAGCGTAGGGGGCCCAGGTGTCGGTGAAGCTTTCTTT	CASSVGGPGVGEAFF
TRBV15	TRBJ1-2	.	TGTGCCACCAGCAGAGGCGGGGGCGGGTATGGCTACACCTTC	CATSRGGGGYGYTF
TRBV27	TRBJ1-1	TRBD1	TGTGCCAGCAGTCCGGGACAGGGCCCTGAAGCTTTCTTT	CASSPGQGPEAFF
TRBV5-1	TRBJ2-3	TRBD1	TGCGCCAGCAGCTACGGGACAGGGCACACAGATACGCAGTATTTT	CASSYGTGHTDTQYF
TRBV30	TRBJ2-1	.	TGTGCCTGGAGTGTACCGGGGAGCTCCTACAATGAGCAGTTCTTC	CAWSVPGSSYNEQFF
TRBV7-8	TRBJ2-7	.	TGTGCCAGCAGCTTAGCGGGGACAAGCTCCTACGAGCAGTACTTC	CASSLAGTSSYEQYF
TRBV6-6	TRBJ1-3	.	TGTGCCAGCAGAACCACAGGGACTAACACCATATATTTT	CASRTTGTNTIYF
TRBV7-2	TRBJ1-5	.	TGTGCCAGCAGCTTAATGGGCAGGGGCAATCAGCCCCAGCATTTT	CASSLMGRGNQPQHF
TRBV7-2	TRBJ2-1	.	TGTGCCAGCAGCTTAAGGCAGAGGGATGAGCAGTTCTTC	CASSLRQRDEQFF
TRBV7-7	TRBJ2-1	TRBD2	TGTGCTAGCAGCTTAGGGCCCGGGGGGGGGCAGTTCTTC	CASSLGPGGGQFF
TRBV6-6	TRBJ2-1	TRBD2	TGTGCCAGCAGTTACTCCACTAGCGGGTACAATGAGCAGTTCTTC	CASSYSTSGYNEQFF
TRBV19	TRBJ1-1	.	TGTGCCAGTAGTAAGGGGCCGGGCACTGAAGCTTTCTTT	CASSKGPGTEAFF
TRBV5-8	TRBJ1-5	.	TGTGCCAGCAGCTTGGCAAGCAATCAGCCCCAGCATTTT	CASSLASNQPQHF
TRBV6-5	TRBJ1-5	TRBD1	TGTGCCAGCAGACTCCGGGACAGGGCTCAGCCCCAGCATTTT	CASRLRDRAQPQHF
TRBV5-1	TRBJ2-1	.	TGCGCCAGCAGCTTGGGACAGCCATACAATGAGCAGTTCTTC	CASSLGQPYNEQFF
TRBV5-5	TRBJ1-2	TRBD1	TGTGCCAGCAGTTTCGGGCCCTCGACAGGGCTCTATGGCTACACCTTC	CASSFGPSTGLYGYTF
TRBV4-3	TRBJ2-3	TRBD1	TGCGCCAGCAGCCACACGGACAGGGGTGCAGATACGCAGTATTTT	CASSHTDRGADTQYF
TRBV7-2	TRBJ1-6	TRBD1	TGTGCCAGCAGCTTAGCCAATAACAGGGGGGGTAATTCACCCCTCCACTTT	CASSLANNRGGNSPLHF
TRBV6-5	TRBJ1-1	.	TGTGCCAGCAGTTACTCGATAGGGTACACTGAAGCTTTCTTT	CASSYSIGYTEAFF
TRBV25-1	TRBJ1-6	.	TGTGCCAGCAGTGATGGCTGGGGCAATTCACCCCTCCACTTT	CASSDGWGNSPLHF
TRBV7-7	TRBJ1-1	.	TGTGCTAGCAGCTCGAAGACTCCCGGGAGCCAGAGGGACACTGAAGCTTTCTTT	CASSSKTPGSQRDTEAFF
TRBV15	TRBJ1-4	TRBD1	TGTGCCACCAGCAGTGCTACAGGGGGCGTTAGGATGAATGAAAAACTGTTTTTT	CATSSATGGVRMNEKLFF
TRBV14	TRBJ1-5	.	TGTGCCAGCAGCCGACAGCTCAATCAGCCCCAGCATTTT	CASSRQLNQPQHF
TRBV6-4	TRBJ1-4	TRBD1	TGTGCCAGCAGTGACGACCGGGACAGGGGGAATTGCACTAATGAAAAACTGTTTTTT	CASSDDRDRGNCTNEKLFF
TRBV10-3	TRBJ1-3	TRBD1	TGTGCCATCAGCAGTACCCGAAACAGGGGGGACTCTGGAAACACCATATATTTT	CAISSTRNRGDSGNTIYF
TRBV7-8	TRBJ1-5	.	TGTGCCAGCAGCTTAGCGGGGCTTCTGCCCCAGCATTTT	CASSLAGLLPQHF
TRBV15	TRBJ2-7	.	TGTGCCACCAGCAGAGTACTGATGTACGAGCAGTACTTC	CATSRVLMYEQYF
TRBV7-9	TRBJ1-6	.	TGTGCCAGCAGACCCGGGACGGGGAATTCACCCCTCCACTTT	CASRPGTGNSPLHF
TRBV7-2	TRBJ2-7	.	TGTGCCAGCAGCTTAACTGCACCCGTCTACGAGCAGTACTTC	CASSLTAPVYEQYF